One TCR beta chain is described in this entry. This clone's antigen is unknown. The input lacks base qualities; no much larger clone sits a single base away. The sample contains more than one DNA sequence encoding this CDR3. TCR beta CDR3 regions were sequenced from DNA using the immunoSEQ Assay. The authors' analysis ran thus. To compute T cell density, TCR beta template counts were normalized to usable DNA, which was estimated by amplifying housekeeping genes. Richness was estimated using the preseqR package, with extrapolation to 400,000 templates for PBMC samples and to 120,000 templates for tissue samples. Clonality was taken to be one minus Pielou's evenness. Tissue-enriched TCRs were identified by differential abundance testing using productive amino-acid clonotypes, minimum total count 5 and alpha 0.1. The Jaccard Index and the Morisita Overlap Index were used to measure repertoire overlap between compartments. GLIPH grouped TCR beta CDR3s together with public tetramer-defined viral CDR3s, and a viral motif had to include at least three viral sequences and show V-gene enrichment. Entries here come from immuneACCESS through TCRdb and include only in-frame sequences with V and J called. Some clones fail to appear in such tables; in the studies checked, an unresolved V gene covers under half of the shortfall, and the cause of the remainder is unknown. The V and J calls and clone size are taken from that table; D and trimming were inferred from the DNA. This sample has more than 30,000 clones in its table, and roughly 90% of those were observed once. The ten top clones hold approximately 4% of the sample.

The data belong to a study of T cells in localized non-small cell lung cancer (dated by TCRdb to 2019 to 2021). Study-wide context: Comparing tumors with uninvolved tumor-adjacent lungs, the study looked at the T cell repertoires of 236 patients with early-stage NSCLC. The cohort consisted of around 250 treatment-naive NSCLC patients whose localized lung tumors had been resected. The mean age of the NSCLC patients was around 67 years, with 130 or so men and about a hundred women. Broader findings and caveats from the paper: Multi-region tumor sequencing was not performed, so intratumor heterogeneity could not be excluded. The highest T cell clonality was observed in uninvolved tumor-adjacent lung, where clonality exceeded that of tumor, suggesting that antigenic responses were more focused in uninvolved tumor-adjacent lung. Higher T cell density in blood was associated with longer overall survival, whereas higher clonality in adjacent lung was associated with shorter survival. Since the design was exploratory, TCR variables were selected using unadjusted p-values with no false-discovery rate correction. Of the top 100 tumor clones, a median of approximately 60 were detected in paired uninvolved adjacent lung; under 35 were also among that lung's top 100.

At diagnosis, peripheral blood, uninvolved tumor-adjacent lung and tumor were collected and were preserved as a mix of fresh-frozen and FFPE material. For TCR repertoire profiling, blood samples were analyzed in the form of peripheral blood mononuclear cells. Trimming leaves V shorter by 4 bases and J shorter by 7 bases, with the junction holding 9 bases beyond the gene matches. In the germline V gene, CDR1 corresponds to SGHRS and CDR2 to YFSETQ. The cysteine opens and the phenylalanine closes a CDR3 of 16 amino acids. Left in the record is the CDR3 DNA by itself, 48 bases read in frame from the first base.

This material consisted of peripheral blood mononuclear cells, taken before any cancer treatment. This TCR derives from a woman aged 35-70 years with stage III lung adenocarcinoma. The V and J segments used are TRBV5-1 and TRBJ2-2, and TRBD2 aligns with 11 junction nucleotides. The CDR3 in this case is CASSIATSGAGGELFF. The base sequence is TGCGCCAGCAGCATCGCGACTAGCGGGGCTGGCGGGGAGCTGTTTTTT.